This TCR beta chain was sequenced for a study of metastatic and nonmetastatic thyroid tumors. About the research overall: Repertoires from malignant and benign thyroid patients were compared across blood and tumor or nodule tissue.

Overall study results and limits: A significant increase in TCR beta diversity was reportedly seen in malignant thyroid tumors relative to benign nodules, in blood and tumor.

Nobody among the patients had been given any treatment before thyroid surgery. The CDR3 runs 15 residues. V was pared by 2 bases and J by 0 bases, with 11 bases between. Germline assignment: CDR1 GTSNPN and CDR2 SVGIG (reference sequence). Concerning this clone: Its specificity is unknown.

Original data processing: A classifier for distant metastasis in papillary thyroid cancer was constructed using CDR3 differences observed across clinicopathological groups. With MiXCR, TCRdb called clones anew from the PCR reads. The V and J calls here are based on TCRdb, not the publication. The sample lists about 38,000 clones; approximately 51% were seen once. The TCR comes from a male donor with papillary thyroid cancer or a benign thyroid nodule (not recorded which). Some clones in this sample may be carry-over from other donors' samples. The sequenced material came from tumor tissue. The V call is TRBV30, the J call TRBJ1-3; D remains ambiguous. This CDR3 is CAWSQGGSSGNTIYF. Here the CDR3 DNA reads TGTGCCTGGAGTCAAGGAGGCAGCTCTGGAAACACCATATATTTT.